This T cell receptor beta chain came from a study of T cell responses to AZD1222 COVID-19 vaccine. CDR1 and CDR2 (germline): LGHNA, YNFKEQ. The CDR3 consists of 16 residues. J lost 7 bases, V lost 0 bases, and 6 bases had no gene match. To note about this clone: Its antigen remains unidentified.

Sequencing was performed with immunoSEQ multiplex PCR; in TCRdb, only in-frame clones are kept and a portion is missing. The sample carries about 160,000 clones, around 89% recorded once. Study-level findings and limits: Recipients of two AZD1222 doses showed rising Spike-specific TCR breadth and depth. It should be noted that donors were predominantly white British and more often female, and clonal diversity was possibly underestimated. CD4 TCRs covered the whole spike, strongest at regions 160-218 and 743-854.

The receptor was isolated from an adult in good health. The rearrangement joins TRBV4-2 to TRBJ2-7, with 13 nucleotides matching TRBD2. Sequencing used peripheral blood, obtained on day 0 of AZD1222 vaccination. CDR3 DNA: TGTGCCAGCAGCCAAGAGTTAGGACTAGCGGGGGATGAGCAGTACTTC. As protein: CASSQELGLAGDEQYF.